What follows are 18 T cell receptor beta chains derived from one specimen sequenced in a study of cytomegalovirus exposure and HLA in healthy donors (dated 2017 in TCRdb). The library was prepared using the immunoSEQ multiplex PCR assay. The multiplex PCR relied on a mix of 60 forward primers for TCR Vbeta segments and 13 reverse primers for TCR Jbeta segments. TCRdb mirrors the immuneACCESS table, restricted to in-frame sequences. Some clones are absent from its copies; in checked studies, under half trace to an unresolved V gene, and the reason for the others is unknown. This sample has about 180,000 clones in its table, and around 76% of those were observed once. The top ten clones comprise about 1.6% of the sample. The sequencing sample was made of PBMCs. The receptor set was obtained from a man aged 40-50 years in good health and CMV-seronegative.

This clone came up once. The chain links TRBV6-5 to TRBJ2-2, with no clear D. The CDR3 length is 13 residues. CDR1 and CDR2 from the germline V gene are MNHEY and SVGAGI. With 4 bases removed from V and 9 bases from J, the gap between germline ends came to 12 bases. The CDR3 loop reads CASSSPIVRELFF. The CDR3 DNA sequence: TGTGCCAGCAGTTCCCCAATAGTCAGGGAGCTGTTTTTT.

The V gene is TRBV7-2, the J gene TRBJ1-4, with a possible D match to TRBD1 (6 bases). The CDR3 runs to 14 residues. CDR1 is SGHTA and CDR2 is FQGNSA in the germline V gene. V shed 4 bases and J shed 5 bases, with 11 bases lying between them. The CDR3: CASSSLGGNEKLFF. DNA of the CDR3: TGTGCCAGCAGCTCCCTAGGGGGAAATGAAAAACTGTTTTTT.

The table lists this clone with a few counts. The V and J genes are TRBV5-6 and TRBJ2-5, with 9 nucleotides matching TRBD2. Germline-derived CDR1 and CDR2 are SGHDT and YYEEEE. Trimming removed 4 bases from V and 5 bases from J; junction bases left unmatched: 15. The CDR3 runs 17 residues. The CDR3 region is CASSPLGTSRRRETQYF. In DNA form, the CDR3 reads TGTGCCAGCAGCCCTTTAGGGACTAGCCGAAGGAGGGAGACCCAGTACTTC.

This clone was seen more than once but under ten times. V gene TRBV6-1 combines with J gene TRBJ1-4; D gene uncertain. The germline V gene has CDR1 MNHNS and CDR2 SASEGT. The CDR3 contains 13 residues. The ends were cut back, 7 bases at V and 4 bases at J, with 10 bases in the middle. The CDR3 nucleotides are TGTGCCAGCACCGTGGCTCATAATGAAAAACTGTTTTTT. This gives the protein CASTVAHNEKLFF.

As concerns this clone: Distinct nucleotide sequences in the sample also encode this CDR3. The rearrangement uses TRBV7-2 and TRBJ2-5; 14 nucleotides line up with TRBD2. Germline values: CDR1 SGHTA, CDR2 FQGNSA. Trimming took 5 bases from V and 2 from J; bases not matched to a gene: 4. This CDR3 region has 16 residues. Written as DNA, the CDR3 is TGTGCCAGCAGCCTGGGGACTAGCGGGGGACAAGAGACCCAGTACTTC. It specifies CASSLGTSGGQETQYF.

The CDR3 DNA follows: TGTGCCAGCAGTCCCCCGAGGGGGGGGGAGACCCAGTACTTC. Translating it yields CASSPPRGGETQYF. The genes are TRBV28 and TRBJ2-5, with TRBD2 as a possible D gene (7 bases). Germline V CDR1 and CDR2: MDHEN, SYDVKM. The V end was cut by 5 bases, the J end by 5 bases, with 15 bases between. CDR3 length equals 14 residues.

CDR3 amino acids: CATGTYFQETQYF. The CDR3 bases are TGTGCCACCGGGACATATTTTCAAGAGACCCAGTACTTC. This sequence joins TRBV5-4 and TRBJ2-5; possible D gene TRBD1, 6 bases. Trimming removed 9 bases from V and 2 bases from J, with 14 bases in between. Germline values: CDR1 SGHNT, CDR2 YYREEE (reference sequence). The CDR3 spans 13 residues.

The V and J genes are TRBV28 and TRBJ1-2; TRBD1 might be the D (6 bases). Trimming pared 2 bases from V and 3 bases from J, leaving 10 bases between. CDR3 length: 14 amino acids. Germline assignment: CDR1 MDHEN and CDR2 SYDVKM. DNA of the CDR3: TGTGCCAGCAGTTTAGGGGGCGACCACTATGGCTACACCTTC. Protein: CASSLGGDHYGYTF.

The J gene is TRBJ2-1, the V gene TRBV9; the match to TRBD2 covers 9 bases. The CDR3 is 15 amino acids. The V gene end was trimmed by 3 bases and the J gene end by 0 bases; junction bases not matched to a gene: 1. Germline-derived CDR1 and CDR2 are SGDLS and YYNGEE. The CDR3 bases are TGTGCCAGCAGCGGTAGCGGGAGCTCCTACAATGAGCAGTTCTTC. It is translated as CASSGSGSSYNEQFF. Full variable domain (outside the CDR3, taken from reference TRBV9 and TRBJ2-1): DSGVTQTPKHLITATGQRVTLRCSPRSGDLSVYWYQQSLDQGLQFLIQYYNGEERAKGNILERFSAQQFPDLHSELNLSSLELGDSALYFCASSGSGSSYNEQFFGPGTRLTVL.

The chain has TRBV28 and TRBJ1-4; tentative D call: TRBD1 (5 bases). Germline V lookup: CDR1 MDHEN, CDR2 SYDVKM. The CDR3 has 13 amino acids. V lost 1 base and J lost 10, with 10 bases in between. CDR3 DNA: TGTGCCAGCAGTTTATCAGGGTTGGGAAAACTGTTTTTT. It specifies CASSLSGLGKLFF.

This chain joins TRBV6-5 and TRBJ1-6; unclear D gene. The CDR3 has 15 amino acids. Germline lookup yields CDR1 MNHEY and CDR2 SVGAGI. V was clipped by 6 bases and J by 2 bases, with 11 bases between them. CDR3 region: CASSLTGAYNSPLHF. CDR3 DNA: TGTGCCAGCAGCCTGACGGGTGCCTATAATTCACCCCTCCACTTT.

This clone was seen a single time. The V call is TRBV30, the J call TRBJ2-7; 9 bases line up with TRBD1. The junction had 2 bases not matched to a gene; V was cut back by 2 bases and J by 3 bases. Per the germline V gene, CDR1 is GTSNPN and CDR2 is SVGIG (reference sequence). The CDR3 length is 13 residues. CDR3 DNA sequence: TGTGCCTGGAGTAGACAGGGGGGCTACGAGCAGTACTTC. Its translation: CAWSRQGGYEQYF.

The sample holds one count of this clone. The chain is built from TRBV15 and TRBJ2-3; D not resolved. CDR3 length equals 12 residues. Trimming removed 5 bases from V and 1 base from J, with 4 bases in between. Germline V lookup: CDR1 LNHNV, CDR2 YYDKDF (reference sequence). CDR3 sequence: CATSERTDTQYF. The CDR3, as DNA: TGTGCCACCAGCGAGCGCACAGATACGCAGTATTTT.

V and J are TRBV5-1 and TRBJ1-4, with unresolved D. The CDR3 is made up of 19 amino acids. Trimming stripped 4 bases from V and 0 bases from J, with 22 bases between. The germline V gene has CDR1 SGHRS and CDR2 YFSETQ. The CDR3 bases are TGCGCCAGCAGCCCCCGAGGGCCCACAACCTATGCAACTAATGAAAAACTGTTTTTT. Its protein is CASSPRGPTTYATNEKLFF.

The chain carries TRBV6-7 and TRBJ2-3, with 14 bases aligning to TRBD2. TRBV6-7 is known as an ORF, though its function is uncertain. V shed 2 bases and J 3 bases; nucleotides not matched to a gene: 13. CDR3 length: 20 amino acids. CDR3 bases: TGTGCCAGCAGTTACCGGGGACTAGCGGGGGCCGCGGGCGCTACAGATACGCAGTATTTT. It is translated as CASSYRGLAGAAGATDTQYF.

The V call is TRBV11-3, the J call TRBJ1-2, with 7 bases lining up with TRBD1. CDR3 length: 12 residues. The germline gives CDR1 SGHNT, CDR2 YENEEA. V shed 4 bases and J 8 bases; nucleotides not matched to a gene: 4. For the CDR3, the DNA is TGTGCCAGCAGCTGGCAGGGGGAAGGCTACACCTTC. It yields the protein CASSWQGEGYTF.

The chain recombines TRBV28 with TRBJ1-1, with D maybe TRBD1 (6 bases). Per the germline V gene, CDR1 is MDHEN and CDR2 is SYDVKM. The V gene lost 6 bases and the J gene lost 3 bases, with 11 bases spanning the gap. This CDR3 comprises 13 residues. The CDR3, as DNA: TGTGCCAGCAGCACAGGGAGCGACACTGAAGCTTTCTTT. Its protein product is CASSTGSDTEAFF.

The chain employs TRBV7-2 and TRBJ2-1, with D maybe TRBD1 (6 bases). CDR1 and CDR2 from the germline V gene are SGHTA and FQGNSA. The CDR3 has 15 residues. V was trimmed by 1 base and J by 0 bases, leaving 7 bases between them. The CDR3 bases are TGTGCCAGCAGCTTAGGGACAGTCTCCTACAATGAGCAGTTCTTC. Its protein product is CASSLGTVSYNEQFF. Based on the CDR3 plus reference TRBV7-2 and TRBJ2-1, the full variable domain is GAGVSQSPSNKVTEKGKDVELRCDPISGHTALYWYRQSLGQGLEFLIYFQGNSAPDKSGLPSDRFSAERTGGSVSTLTIQRTQQEDSAVYLCASSLGTVSYNEQFFGPGTRLTVL.